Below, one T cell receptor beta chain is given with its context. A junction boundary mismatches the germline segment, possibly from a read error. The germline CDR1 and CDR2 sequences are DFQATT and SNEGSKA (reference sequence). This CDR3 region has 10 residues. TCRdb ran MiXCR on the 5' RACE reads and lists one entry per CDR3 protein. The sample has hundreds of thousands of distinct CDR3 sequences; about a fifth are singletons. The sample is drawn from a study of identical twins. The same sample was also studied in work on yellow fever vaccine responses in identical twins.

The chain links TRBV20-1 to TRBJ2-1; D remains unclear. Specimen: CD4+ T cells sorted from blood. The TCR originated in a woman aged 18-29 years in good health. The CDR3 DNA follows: TGCAGTGCTAGAGATCTGGTCCTTAAGTTC. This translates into CSARDLVLKF.